This note documents a single T cell receptor beta chain sequence. This clone was observed once. It has no known antigen specificity. No much larger clonotype is one base removed from it; base qualities were not supplied. This sample stems from a study of shared clonotypes between healthy human individuals (dated by TCRdb to the early 2020s). At the level of the whole study: The cohort comprised a couple of women and a few men aged 18 to 49 years. For each donor, CD4 naive and CD4 memory were each run on three plates, CD8 naive on two plates, and CD8 memory on one plate. The study deeply sequenced blood TCR repertoires of about 5 healthy adults to estimate repertoire size and the extent of clonotype sharing between individuals. Different laboratories and diverse techniques were used to prepare libraries and sequence TCR repertoires, to increase sequencing depth and limit assay-specific biases. Leukapheresis yielded between about 0.9 and 10 billion PBMCs per donor. The full study reports these points: Higher generation probabilities were observed for clonotypes shared by all four sorted-subset donors than for non-shared clonotypes. When several donors were compared, the shared fraction of clonotypes was 5% to 6.5% for naive CD4, over 3% for naive CD8, 2.3% for memory CD4, and 0.4% for memory CD8. Rarefaction of sorted-subset datasets indicated incomplete sequencing despite the large sequencing depth. Sampling was restricted to blood, and TCR repertoires in tissues likely differ from the TCR repertoires found in blood. Because the study included only a small number of donors, the genetic and exposure-history diversity represented was limited. Pairwise subsampling indicated that sequencing depth was expected to affect the degree of clonotype sharing among donors. Estimated clonotype richness was generally larger for naive than for memory subsets.

Using the deep immunoSEQ assay, TCR CDR3 regions were amplified from genomic DNA by multiplex PCR. Genomic DNA extracted from each cell subset was distributed evenly over all wells of several immunoSEQ 96-well plates, and each plate served as one replicate. For sorted subsets, roughly 200 ng of genomic DNA, equivalent to some 33,000 T cell genomes, went into each replicate PCR. Purified libraries were measured with a Qubit 3.0 fluorometer, size-checked on a Bioanalyzer 2100, and measured again with the KAPA Library Quantification kit. Each immunoSEQ 96-well plate was sequenced on its own single-read 150-cycle Illumina NextSeq 550 flow cell. Turning to the authors' computational methods: The immunoSEQ output contained only junctional sequences without quality scores, so filtering could not match that applied to full-length reads. To assign V/J genes and CDR3, sequences were annotated using PyIR, a Python wrapper for IgBLAST v1.9, with IMGT germline references. Any read was removed if the V/J assignment was weak (E-value above 1e-6), the CDR3 was missing, or the read contained stop codons, out-of-frame junctions, or ambiguous translated residues. V3J clonotypes were defined as sequences sharing the same inferred V gene, J gene, and CDR3 amino acid sequence. Percentage overlap between repertoires was computed as shared unique clonotypes divided by the size of the smaller repertoire. Repertoire richness was assessed with RTK rarefaction, the Chao1 estimator, and Recon v2.1 estimates of unobserved clonotypes. For all TCRbeta clonotypes obtained by the gDNA method from a few donors, generation probabilities were computed with OLGA. In TCRdb, the immuneACCESS table is reduced to in-frame sequences with V and J assigned. These tables do not hold every clone; where another copy was compared, an unresolved V gene accounts for under half, and the others remain unexplained. D and trimming come from the DNA, and the V and J calls and clone size come from that table. For this sample the table gives about 2.4 million clones, of which roughly 92% were detected only once. Of the sample, 0.14% falls within the top ten clones.

The donors were healthy, HIV-negative adults with no recently reported acute infections or vaccinations. All donors were Caucasian adults living in Nashville, Tennessee, USA. CD4+ T cells were enriched by magnetic negative selection, after which naive cells were positively selected on CD45RA and the negative fraction was taken as the memory subset. Blood was obtained by leukapheresis, after which PBMCs were separated by Ficoll-Histopaque density gradient centrifugation and cryopreserved in liquid nitrogen vapor phase. Analytical flow cytometry was used to check the purity and quantity of each magnetically sorted T cell population. Genomic DNA was isolated from every sorted fraction and measured by UV absorbance on a Nanodrop 2000c. The CDR3 holds 15 amino acids from the cysteine to the phenylalanine. Only CDR3 DNA is held: 45 bases, read in frame from base 1. Reading the germline V gene gives CDR1 MNHEY and CDR2 SVGAGI. Germline trimming: 6 bases from V, 7 bases from J; junction bases outside gene matches: 14.

The receptor was derived from a man aged 18-30 years in good health. The rearrangement joined TRBV6-5 to TRBJ2-7; the junction holds 8 bases that match TRBD2. The sample consisted of naive CD4+ T cells sorted from blood. The meaning of the sample's cell subset or site label: CD45RA+ positively selected. The CDR3 corresponds to CASRTLGLGDSEQYF. The DNA sequence is given as TGTGCCAGCAGGACGTTGGGACTAGGCGATTCAGAGCAGTACTTC.